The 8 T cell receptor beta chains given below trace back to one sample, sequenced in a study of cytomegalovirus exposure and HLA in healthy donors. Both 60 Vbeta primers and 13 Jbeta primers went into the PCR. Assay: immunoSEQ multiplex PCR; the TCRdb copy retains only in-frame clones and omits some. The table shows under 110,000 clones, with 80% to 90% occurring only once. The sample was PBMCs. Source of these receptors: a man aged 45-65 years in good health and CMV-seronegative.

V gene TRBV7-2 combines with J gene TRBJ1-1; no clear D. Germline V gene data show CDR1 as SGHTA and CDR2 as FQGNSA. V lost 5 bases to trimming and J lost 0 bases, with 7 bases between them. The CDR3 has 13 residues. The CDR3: CASSSSLNTEAFF. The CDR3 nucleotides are TGTGCCAGCAGCAGCTCCCTGAACACTGAAGCTTTCTTT.

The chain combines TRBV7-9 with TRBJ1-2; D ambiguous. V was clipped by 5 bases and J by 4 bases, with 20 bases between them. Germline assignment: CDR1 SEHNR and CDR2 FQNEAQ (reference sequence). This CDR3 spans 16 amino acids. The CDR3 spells CASSPDRGWAAYGYTF. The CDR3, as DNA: TGTGCCAGCAGCCCCGATAGAGGGTGGGCAGCCTATGGCTACACCTTC. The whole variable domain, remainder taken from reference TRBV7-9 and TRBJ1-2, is DTGVSQNPRHKITKRGQNVTFRCDPISEHNRLYWYRQTLGQGPEFLTYFQNEAQLEKSRLLSDRFSAERPKGSFSTLEIQRTEQGDSAMYLCASSPDRGWAAYGYTFGSGTRLTVV.

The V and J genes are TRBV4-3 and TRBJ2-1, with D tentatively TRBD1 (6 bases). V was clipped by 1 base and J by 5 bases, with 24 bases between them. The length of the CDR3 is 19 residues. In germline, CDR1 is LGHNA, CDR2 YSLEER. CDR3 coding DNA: TGCGCCAGCAGCCAAGCGAAGCCGAACAGGGACGTGAGGGACAATGAGCAGTTCTTC. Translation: CASSQAKPNRDVRDNEQFF.

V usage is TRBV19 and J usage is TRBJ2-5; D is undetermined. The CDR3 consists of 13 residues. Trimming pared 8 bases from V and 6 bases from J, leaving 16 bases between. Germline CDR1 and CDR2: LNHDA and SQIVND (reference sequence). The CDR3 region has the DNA TGTGCCAGTGGTCCCCAAGAGCCCAAGACCCAGTACTTC. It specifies CASGPQEPKTQYF.

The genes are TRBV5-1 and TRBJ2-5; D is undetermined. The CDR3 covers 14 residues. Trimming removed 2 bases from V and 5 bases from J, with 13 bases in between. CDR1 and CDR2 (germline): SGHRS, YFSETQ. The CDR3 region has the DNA TGCGCCAGCAGCTTAACCACTACGTCGGAGACCCAGTACTTC. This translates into CASSLTTTSETQYF.

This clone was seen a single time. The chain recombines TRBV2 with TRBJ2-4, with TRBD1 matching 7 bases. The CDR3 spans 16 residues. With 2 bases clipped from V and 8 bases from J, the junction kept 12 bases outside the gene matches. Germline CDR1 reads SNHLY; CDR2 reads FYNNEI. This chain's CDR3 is CASSETGRGNVDIQYF. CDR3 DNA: TGTGCCAGCAGTGAAACTGGCAGGGGGAATGTGGACATTCAGTACTTC.

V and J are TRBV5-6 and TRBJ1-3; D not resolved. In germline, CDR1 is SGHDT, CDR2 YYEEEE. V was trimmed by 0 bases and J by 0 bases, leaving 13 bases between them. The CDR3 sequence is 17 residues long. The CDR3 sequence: CASSLVVSPNSGNTIYF. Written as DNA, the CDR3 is TGTGCCAGCAGCTTGGTAGTATCGCCCAACTCTGGAAACACCATATATTTT.

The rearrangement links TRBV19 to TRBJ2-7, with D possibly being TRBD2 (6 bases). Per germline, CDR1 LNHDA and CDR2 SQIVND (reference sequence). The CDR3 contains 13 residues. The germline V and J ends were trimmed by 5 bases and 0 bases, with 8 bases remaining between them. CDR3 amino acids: CASSGTPSYEQYF. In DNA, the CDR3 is TGTGCCAGTAGTGGGACTCCCTCCTACGAGCAGTACTTC.